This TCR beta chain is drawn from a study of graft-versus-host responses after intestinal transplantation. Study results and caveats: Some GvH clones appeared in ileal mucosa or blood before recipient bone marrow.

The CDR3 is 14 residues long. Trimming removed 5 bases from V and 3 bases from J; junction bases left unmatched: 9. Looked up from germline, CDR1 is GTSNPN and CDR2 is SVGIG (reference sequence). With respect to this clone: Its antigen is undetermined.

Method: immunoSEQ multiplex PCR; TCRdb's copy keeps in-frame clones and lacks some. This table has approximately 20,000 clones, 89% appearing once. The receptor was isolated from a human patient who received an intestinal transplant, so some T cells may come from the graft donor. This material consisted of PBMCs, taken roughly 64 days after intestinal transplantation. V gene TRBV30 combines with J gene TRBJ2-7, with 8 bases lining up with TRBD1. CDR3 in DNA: TGTGCCTGGGCAGGGGACAGGACTGACTACGAGCAGTACTTC. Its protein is CAWAGDRTDYEQYF.